These T cell receptor beta chains were read from a single sample in a study of CD8 T cells in Susac syndrome. TCRdb fed the immunoSEQ multiplex PCR reads into MiXCR, producing one record per CDR3 protein. Of 100,000 to 150,000 distinct CDR3 sequences listed, approximately 93% are singletons. Sequencing input: CD8+ T cells from PBMCs. The receptors were gathered from a human donor with multiple sclerosis. The CDR3 runs from the conserved cysteine through the conserved F or W. The order of the fields is D gene, V gene, clone size, J gene, CDR3 DNA, CDR3 protein. The D gene is left open where the match is weak. Clone size is stated in some rows and not others, as once, few, many or a class when expanded.

-	TRBV7-9	-	TRBJ1-2	TGTGCCAGCAGCTTGGGATCCCTCTTCTATGGCTACACCTTC	CASSLGSLFYGYTF
-	TRBV10-2	-	TRBJ2-5	TGCGCCAGCAGGTATAGCAGAGGTACAACAGAGACCCAGTACTTC	CASRYSRGTTETQYF
TRBD1	TRBV5-1	-	TRBJ2-5	TGCGCCAGCAGCATCGACAGGGGGCGGGAGACCCAGTACTTC	CASSIDRGRETQYF
-	TRBV5-1	-	TRBJ1-5	TGCGCCAGCTCAAAATCGGAGGGTCCTCTTCGGAACAATCAGCCCCAGCATTTT	CASSKSEGPLRNNQPQHF
-	TRBV27	-	TRBJ1-1	TGTGCCAGCAGTTTAGTGGGGGGTAGGACTGAAGCTTTCTTT	CASSLVGGRTEAFF
-	TRBV12-3/TRBV12-4	-	TRBJ1-1	TGTGCCAGCGGATCGGGACTCAGGAACACTGAAGCTTTCTTT	CASGSGLRNTEAFF
-	TRBV18	once	TRBJ1-2	TGTGCCAGCTCACCCGGACGGGCACGAGGCTACACCTTC	CASSPGRARGYTF
-	TRBV24-1	-	TRBJ2-1	TGTGCCACCAGTGCCGCTTTGAGCGGCAATGAGCAGTTCTTC	CATSAALSGNEQFF
TRBD1	TRBV6-6	-	TRBJ1-2	TGTGCCAGCAGTTATGGCGGAGGACAGGCCTATGGCTACACCTTC	CASSYGGGQAYGYTF
-	TRBV24-1	-	TRBJ2-3	TGTGCCACCAGTGATCACAGGACCAGTGGGACAGATACGCAGTATTTT	CATSDHRTSGTDTQYF
-	TRBV12-5	-	TRBJ1-1	TGTGCTAGTGTCTCCGTCGGGACTGAAGCTTTCTTT	CASVSVGTEAFF
-	TRBV19	-	TRBJ2-2	TGTGCCAGTAGTAGCCGACAGGACACCGGGGAGCTGTTTTTT	CASSSRQDTGELFF
-	TRBV28	-	TRBJ1-5	TGTGCCAGCAGTTTAAGGTCGGGCAATCAGCCCCAGCATTTT	CASSLRSGNQPQHF
TRBD1	TRBV2	once	TRBJ2-3	TGTGCCAGCAGTGGGACAGGGTTCGGAGATACGCAGTATTTT	CASSGTGFGDTQYF
-	TRBV6-1	-	TRBJ2-7	TGTGCCAGTACAGGGTTTTATGACGAGCAGTACTTC	CASTGFYDEQYF
-	TRBV6-2/TRBV6-3	once	TRBJ2-7	TGTGCCAGCAGTCAGACGTGGGAGCAGTACTTC	CASSQTWEQYF
-	TRBV12-5	-	TRBJ2-1	TGTGCTAGTGGTTTGGAAGGAAATGAGCAGTTCTTC	CASGLEGNEQFF
-	TRBV2	-	TRBJ1-6	TGTGCCAGCAGTGTTTTGCATAGGGGATCGCCTGATTCACCCCTCCACTTT	CASSVLHRGSPDSPLHF
TRBD1	TRBV6-9	-	TRBJ1-1	TGTGCCAGCAGTGGACAGGGTGATAACACTGAAGCTTTCTTT	CASSGQGDNTEAFF
TRBD2	TRBV15	-	TRBJ2-3	TGTGCCACCAGCGGCCACACTAGCGTAGGCACAGATACGCAGTATTTT	CATSGHTSVGTDTQYF
-	TRBV29-1	-	TRBJ1-2	TGCAGCGTTGAAGATGAGGGTGTCTACACCTTC	CSVEDEGVYTF
TRBD2	TRBV2	-	TRBJ2-1	TGTGCCAGCAGGAGAACTAGCGGGGGGAGGGATGAGCAGTTCTTC	CASRRTSGGRDEQFF
TRBD2	TRBV7-9	-	TRBJ2-5	TGTGCCAGCAGCTCCGTTATAGCGGGAGGAGAGACCCAGTACTTC	CASSSVIAGGETQYF
TRBD1	TRBV7-9	-	TRBJ1-1	TGTGCCAGCAGCCCGGGACAGGGGGCGAGGACTGAAGCTTTCTTT	CASSPGQGARTEAFF
-	TRBV19	-	TRBJ2-1	TGTGCCAGTAGTCCGGGGGCAAATGAGCAGTTCTTC	CASSPGANEQFF
TRBD2	TRBV27	once	TRBJ2-7	TGTGCCAGCAGTCTTAGCGGGGCAAACCCCTACGAGCAGTACTTC	CASSLSGANPYEQYF
-	TRBV12-3/TRBV12-4	-	TRBJ2-5	TGTGCCAGCAGTCCCCCCGGGGGGCCGGGGACCCAGTACTTC	CASSPPGGPGTQYF
-	TRBV2	-	TRBJ2-5	TGTGCCAGCATATTAGGGCAGGAAGAGACCCAGTACTTC	CASILGQEETQYF
-	TRBV19	-	TRBJ2-1	TGTGCCAGTAGCCGGAGTTGGGGCAATGAGCAGTTCTTC	CASSRSWGNEQFF
-	TRBV20-1	-	TRBJ1-1	TGCAGTGCTAGAGAATCAGGGTTTAGCACTGAAGCTTTCTTT	CSARESGFSTEAFF
TRBD2	TRBV9	-	TRBJ2-5	TGTGCCAGCAGCGGCGGGGGGTCCGGGGGGACCCAGTACTTC	CASSGGGSGGTQYF
TRBD1	TRBV7-9	-	TRBJ2-7	TGTGCCAGCAGCCTAATGCCGGGACAGGGGCCCTACGAGCAGTACTTC	CASSLMPGQGPYEQYF
-	TRBV29-1	-	TRBJ2-6	TGCAGCGTTGAAGGGGGCAGGGGGGTTGGGGCCAACGTCCTGACTTTC	CSVEGGRGVGANVLTF
-	TRBV9	-	TRBJ1-2	TGTGCCAGCAGCTCCAGCGGGGGAGATGGCTACACCTTC	CASSSSGGDGYTF
TRBD2	TRBV4-2	-	TRBJ2-7	TGTGCCAGCAGCCCCAACCTTCCCAGCGGGGGGCTCTCCTACGAGCAGTACTTC	CASSPNLPSGGLSYEQYF
-	TRBV19	few	TRBJ1-1	TGTGCCAGTAGTATCGGGGGTAGCGCTGAAGCTTTCTTT	CASSIGGSAEAFF
-	TRBV30	-	TRBJ1-2	TGTGCCTGGAGTGAGACAGTCTCGTATGGCTACACCTTC	CAWSETVSYGYTF
-	TRBV4-1	-	TRBJ1-1	TGCGCCAGCAGCCAACCGCTGGACGGCACTGAAGCTTTCTTT	CASSQPLDGTEAFF
TRBD1	TRBV25-1	-	TRBJ2-7	TGTGCCAGCGCACCGGGACAGGGACCCTACGAGCAGTACTTC	CASAPGQGPYEQYF
TRBD1	TRBV7-9	-	TRBJ2-7	TGTGCCAGCAGCTTAGGACGGGACAGAGCCTACGAGCAGTACTTC	CASSLGRDRAYEQYF
TRBD1	TRBV9	-	TRBJ1-2	TGTGCCAGCAGCCCACGACAGGGGTCCTATGGCTACACCTTC	CASSPRQGSYGYTF
TRBD2	TRBV11-2	-	TRBJ2-3	TGTGCCAGCAGCCCTCGACTAGCGGGAGTTGGCACAGATACGCAGTATTTT	CASSPRLAGVGTDTQYF
TRBD1	TRBV27	-	TRBJ1-6	TGTGCCAGCAGTTTATCGAGCACAGGGGTTTCACCCCTCCACTTT	CASSLSSTGVSPLHF
-	TRBV5-1	-	TRBJ2-2	TGCGCCAGCAGCCCTGATCAGGCGCACAACACCGGGGAGCTGTTTTTT	CASSPDQAHNTGELFF
-	TRBV19	-	TRBJ2-3	TGTGCCAGTACCACGACGCACGGGCATAGCACAGATACGCAGTATTTT	CASTTTHGHSTDTQYF